This T cell receptor (beta chain) was obtained from a study of control samples from healthy donors and cancer patients. This table comes from immunoSEQ multiplex PCR, and its TCRdb copy is limited to in-frame clones, with some not included. The table has tens of thousands of clones, around 78% seen once; the top ten hold roughly 44%. CDR3 length: 15 residues. In germline, CDR1 is LGHDT, CDR2 YNNKEL (reference sequence). V dropped 3 bases and J dropped 4 bases, with 15 bases sitting between them. The sequencing input was blood. The rearrangement uses TRBV3-1 (or the pseudogene TRBV3-2) and TRBJ2-5; maybe TRBD2 (7 bases). The clonotype comes from a man in his sixties in good health. CDR3 nucleotides: TGTGCCAGCAGCCATAACCCCGGGGGGCTAGAGACCCAGTACTTC. It specifies CASSHNPGGLETQYF.